The 31 T cell receptor beta chains presented below share a single source sample, sequenced in a study of T cell repertoires in cytomegalovirus infection (dated by TCRdb to the late 2010s). Antigens for these TCRs are unknown. Interpreted using the paper, the treatment or condition label stands for: in vitro stimulation with specific CMV peptide epitopes to enrich CMV-specific T cells. The sequencing machine was an Illumina HiSeq 1500. The raw public reads went through TCRdb reprocessing: fastp at Q25, MiXCR clone calling, in-frame beta chains kept. Rows merge per CDR3 protein into single entries with the most common DNA and genes. The sample data list 550,000 to 850,000 distinct CDR3 sequences, and around a third of these were observed just once. Together, the top ten hold 15% to 20% of the sample. The source material was cultured PBMCs, sampled from culture after CMV antigen stimulation. These receptors all come from a human donor in good health (CMV status not recorded). Some clones in this sample may be carry-over from other donors' samples.

The rearrangement uses TRBV11-3 and TRBJ2-2; D gene unclear. V shed 6 bases and J shed 4 bases, with 6 bases lying between them. Germline lookup yields CDR1 SGHNT and CDR2 YENEEA. This CDR3 spans 12 amino acids. This CDR3 is CASRKGTGELFF. CDR3 nucleotides: TGTGCCAGCAGAAAGGGCACCGGGGAGCTGTTTTTT. Variable domain in full (rest from reference TRBV11-3 and TRBJ2-2): EAGVVQSPRYKIIEKKQPVAFWCNPISGHNTLYWYLQNLGQGPELLIRYENEEAVDDSQLPKDRFSAERLKGVDSTLKIQPAELGDSAVYLCASRKGTGELFFGEGSRLTVL.

This clonotype has a handful of counts. The chain uses TRBV20-1 and TRBJ2-1, with 7 nucleotides matching TRBD2. CDR3 length: 15 residues. The trim removed 6 bases at V and 6 bases at J, leaving 14 bases unmatched. Germline CDR1 reads DFQATT; CDR2 reads SNEGSKA (reference sequence). The CDR3 is CSAIPERGSGNEQFF. In DNA form, the CDR3 reads TGCAGTGCAATACCCGAGCGGGGTTCGGGCAATGAGCAGTTCTTC.

This clonotype was detected a few times. V is TRBV6-2 or TRBV6-3 and J is TRBJ1-1; D uncertain. Trimming removed 2 bases at V and 7 bases at J, with 8 bases between. The CDR3 runs 12 residues. The V gene's germline CDR1 is MNHEY and CDR2 SVGEGT. The CDR3 sequence: CASSYPRIEAFF. CDR3 sequence (DNA): TGTGCCAGCAGTTACCCCCGAATTGAAGCTTTCTTT.

The J gene is TRBJ2-5, the V gene TRBV20-1; no clear D. This CDR3 is 14 amino acids long. Germline values: CDR1 DFQATT, CDR2 SNEGSKA (reference sequence). V was pared by 0 bases and J by 1 base, with 9 bases between. The CDR3 sequence is CSARDKPFQETQYF. The CDR3, as DNA: TGCAGTGCTAGAGATAAACCATTCCAAGAGACCCAGTACTTC.

CDR3 protein: CASTFRGGILDSPLHF. The CDR3 nucleotides read TGTGCCAGCACCTTTCGAGGGGGGATCTTGGATTCACCCCTCCACTTT. The chain has TRBV6-1 and TRBJ1-6; possible D gene TRBD1, 6 bases. The V gene's germline CDR1 is MNHNS and CDR2 SASEGT. Trimming cost V 7 bases and J 8 bases, with 21 bases left between them. The CDR3 extends over 16 amino acids.

This chain joins TRBV7-6 and TRBJ1-3; 7 nucleotides agree with TRBD1. The CDR3 has 16 residues. Germline V lookup: CDR1 SGHVS, CDR2 FNYEAQ. With V trimmed by 5 bases and J by 0 bases, 7 bases remained unmatched. The CDR3 bases are TGTGCCAGCAGCCCTAGGAGGGGGCTCTCTGGAAACACCATATATTTT. Protein sequence: CASSPRRGLSGNTIYF.

The chain couples TRBV7-8 to TRBJ2-1, with D perhaps being TRBD1 or TRBD2 (6 bases each). Germline V gives CDR1 SGHVS, CDR2 FQNEAQ. The V end was cut by 4 bases, the J end by 4 bases, with 14 bases between. The CDR3 consists of 15 residues. CDR3 sequence (DNA): TGTGCCAGCAGCTCCTCAGGGGCGGGGTACAATGAGCAGTTCTTC. Its translation is CASSSSGAGYNEQFF.

V usage is TRBV20-1 and J usage is TRBJ2-7; 12 bases match TRBD2. Germline V gene data show CDR1 as DFQATT and CDR2 as SNEGSKA (reference sequence). The CDR3 covers 16 residues. V lost 0 bases, J lost 1 base, and 4 bases stayed unmatched. As DNA, the CDR3 is TGCAGTGCTAGAGATGGACTAGCGGGACCATCCTACGAGCAGTACTTC. Protein product: CSARDGLAGPSYEQYF.

This clonotype came up a few times. The genes are TRBV4-1 and TRBJ1-4; D not resolved. Trimming pared 3 bases from V and 8 bases from J, leaving 19 bases between. Germline assignment: CDR1 MGHRA and CDR2 YSYEKL. The CDR3 is made up of 16 amino acids. CDR3: CASSQGMWVFREKLFF. Written as DNA, the CDR3 is TGCGCCAGCAGCCAGGGTATGTGGGTGTTTCGGGAAAAACTGTTTTTT.

The CDR3 coding sequence is TGTGCCAGCAGTTCCGGGACAGGGGGCCCCTACGAGCAGTACTTC. Translation gives CASSSGTGGPYEQYF. This chain connects TRBV6-1 to TRBJ2-7, with TRBD1 matching over 12 bases. The CDR3 consists of 15 residues. Per the germline V gene, CDR1 is MNHNS and CDR2 is SASEGT. V dropped 5 bases and J dropped 2; count of bases not matched to a gene: 4.

The V gene is TRBV10-3, the J gene TRBJ2-4; 9 bases are shared with TRBD1. Germline-derived CDR1 and CDR2 are ENHRY and SYGVKD. This CDR3 contains 14 residues. J was trimmed by 8 bases and V by 4 bases; bases with no gene match: 6. The CDR3 DNA is TGTGCCATCAGTGTCAACAGGGGGCTAGACATTCAGTACTTC. It codes for CAISVNRGLDIQYF.

This clonotype was picked up many times. The chain links TRBV7-6 to TRBJ2-7; 13 nucleotides match TRBD2. Losses at the gene ends were 5 bases for V and 2 bases for J; bases not matched to a gene: 3. Per germline, CDR1 SGHVS and CDR2 FNYEAQ. The CDR3 is 15 residues long. CDR3 loop: CASSPTSGRTYEQYF. The CDR3 region has the DNA TGTGCCAGCAGCCCGACTAGCGGGAGGACCTACGAGCAGTACTTC.

This clonotype was found a few times. The J gene is TRBJ2-2, the V gene TRBV12-3 or TRBV12-4; 8 bases are a match to TRBD2. The CDR3 spans 16 residues. With V trimmed by 3 bases and J by 2 bases, 5 bases remained unmatched. The CDR3 region has the DNA TGTGCCAGCAGTTTGAGAAGCGGGGGAAACACCGGGGAGCTGTTTTTT. Its translation is CASSLRSGGNTGELFF.

This clonotype was counted only a few times. The V call is TRBV6-1, the J call TRBJ2-3, with 7 bases identical to TRBD1. Germline V gives CDR1 MNHNS, CDR2 SASEGT. CDR3 length equals 14 residues. The ends lost 6 bases at V and 6 bases at J; junction bases unmatched: 9. The DNA for the CDR3 is TGTGCCAGCAGAAAGACAGGGTTAACGGATACGCAGTATTTT. Protein: CASRKTGLTDTQYF.

The V and J genes are TRBV11-2 and TRBJ2-7, with D perhaps given as TRBD1 or TRBD2 (5 bases each). The length of the CDR3 is 15 residues. V lost 6 bases to trimming and J lost 6 bases, with 21 bases between them. CDR1 is SGHAT and CDR2 is FQNNGV in the germline V gene. CDR3 nucleotides: TGTGCCAGCAGTTCACCGGGACCTAGCACCCTCGAGCAGTACTTC. Amino acids: CASSSPGPSTLEQYF.

The rearrangement links TRBV12-3 or TRBV12-4 to TRBJ2-1; 10 bases are shared with TRBD2. J was trimmed by 5 bases and V by 3 bases; bases with no gene match: 7. The CDR3 runs 16 residues. CDR3 loop: CASSFPRGTSDNEQFF. The CDR3 DNA is TGTGCCAGCAGTTTTCCGAGGGGGACTAGCGACAATGAGCAGTTCTTC.

The chain uses TRBV7-9 and TRBJ1-1, with unresolved D. Germline CDR1 SEHNR, CDR2 FQNEAQ (reference sequence). This CDR3 has 14 residues. Trimming pared 1 base from V and 3 bases from J, leaving 9 bases between. The CDR3 loop is CASSLESLHTEAFF. The CDR3 nucleotides read TGTGCCAGCAGCTTAGAGAGCCTCCACACTGAAGCTTTCTTT.

This clonotype has just a few counts. The CDR3 region has the DNA TGCAGCGTACGACAGGGCCCAGATACGCAGTATTTT. Its translation: CSVRQGPDTQYF. The rearrangement joins TRBV29-1 to TRBJ2-3, with TRBD1 matching over 7 bases. Germline V gene sequence: CDR1 SQVTM, CDR2 ANQGSEA. The CDR3 covers 12 residues. The V and J ends lost 6 bases and 4 bases, in that order; junction bases with no gene match: 4.

This clonotype was picked up a small number of times. This chain joins TRBV7-9 and TRBJ2-7; D gene unclear. Germline V gene lookup returns CDR1 SEHNR and CDR2 FQNEAQ (reference sequence). The CDR3 contains 14 residues. The V gene lost 0 bases and the J gene lost 0 bases, with 6 bases spanning the gap. CDR3 protein: CASSLAESSYEQYF. CDR3 sequence (DNA): TGTGCCAGCAGCTTAGCAGAGAGCTCCTACGAGCAGTACTTC.

This clonotype has just one count. Since a much larger clone is just one base distant, this may be a read error. The CDR3 region has the DNA TGTGCCAGCAGCTCCCGGTGGATGGAGGGCCGAGATATGCAGTATTTT. Protein product: CASSSRWMEGRDMQYF. This chain joins TRBV7-9 and TRBJ2-3; TRBD2 might be the D (6 bases). CDR1 is SEHNR, CDR2 FQNEAQ, per germline (reference sequence). This CDR3 comprises 16 residues.

The count of this clonotype is one. J is TRBJ2-1 and V is TRBV2; TRBD1 is a possible D gene (5 bases). Germline lookup yields CDR1 SNHLY and CDR2 FYNNEI. The CDR3 is 14 residues long. V was shortened by 5 bases and J by 9 bases, with 17 bases between the two germline ends. The CDR3 nucleotides read TGTGCCAGCAGTCGACAGACCCTGGCTGGTGAGCAGTTCTTC. It codes for CASSRQTLAGEQFF.

This clonotype was counted ten times or more. The chain links TRBV7-2 to TRBJ2-6; no firm D call. Germline lookup yields CDR1 SGHTA and CDR2 FQGNSA. The CDR3 spans 17 residues. Deletions cut 2 bases from V and 0 bases from J, with 11 bases between. The DNA for the CDR3 is TGTGCCAGCAGCTTACAGAGTGTTATCTCTGGGGCCAACGTCCTGACTTTC. Translating gives CASSLQSVISGANVLTF.

In DNA, the CDR3 is TGTGCCACCCGACTAGCTTATACCGGGGAGCTGTTTTTT. This sequence encodes CATRLAYTGELFF. The chain uses TRBV15 and TRBJ2-2; 7 nucleotides agree with TRBD2. Trimming removed 8 bases from V and 5 bases from J; junction bases left unmatched: 5. The germline CDR1 and CDR2 sequences are LNHNV and YYDKDF (reference sequence). The CDR3 covers 13 residues.

This sequence joins TRBV6-6 and TRBJ2-1; D remains unclear. Between the trimmed V and J ends, which lost 3 bases and 8 bases, there was a span of 8 bases. In germline, CDR1 is MNHNY, CDR2 SVGAGI (reference sequence). The CDR3 has 12 amino acids. Here the CDR3 reads CASSYLRDEQFF. CDR3 DNA sequence: TGTGCCAGCAGTTATTTACGGGATGAGCAGTTCTTC.

The genes are TRBV19 and TRBJ2-2, with 7 bases matching TRBD2. Looked up from germline, CDR1 is LNHDA and CDR2 is SQIVND (reference sequence). This CDR3 has 15 residues. The V and J ends lost 7 bases and 0 bases, in that order; junction bases with no gene match: 5. The CDR3, as DNA: TGTGCCAGTACCGTGGGGGGGGCGAACACCGGGGAGCTGTTTTTT. This sequence encodes CASTVGGANTGELFF. The full variable domain, in which reference TRBV19 and TRBJ2-2 provide the parts outside the CDR3, is DGGITQSPKYLFRKEGQNVTLSCEQNLNHDAMYWYRQDPGQGLRLIYYSQIVNDFQKGDIAEGYSVSREKKESFPLTVTSAQKNPTAFYLCASTVGGANTGELFFGEGSRLTVL.

The chain couples TRBV12-3 or TRBV12-4 to TRBJ1-5; D unresolved. Between the trimmed V and J ends, which lost 3 bases and 7 bases, there was a span of 10 bases. The CDR3 sequence is 13 residues long. In DNA, the CDR3 is TGTGCCAGCAGTTTTGCCAGCGGCCAGCCCCAGCATTTT. This gives the protein CASSFASGQPQHF.

This clonotype was observed a handful of times. V is TRBV6-7 and J is TRBJ2-3; D unclear. TRBV6-7 is an open reading frame whose function is uncertain. The CDR3 is made up of 11 amino acids. V lost 4 bases and J lost 7, with 6 bases in between. The CDR3 region is CASSSSNTQYF. CDR3 coding DNA: TGTGCCAGCAGTTCTTCTAATACGCAGTATTTT.

This clonotype was counted between two and nine times. The chain combines TRBV9 with TRBJ1-3; 7 bases fit TRBD1. The CDR3 covers 14 residues. Germline V gives CDR1 SGDLS, CDR2 YYNGEE. The trim removed 3 bases at V and 5 bases at J, leaving 5 bases unmatched. The CDR3 reads CASSATGSRNTIYF. CDR3 coding DNA: TGTGCCAGCAGCGCGACAGGGAGTAGAAACACCATATATTTT.

The chain couples TRBV6-1 to TRBJ2-5; 7 nucleotides agree with TRBD2. The CDR3 spans 13 residues. The V segment lost 6 bases and the J segment 4 bases; nucleotides outside the gene matches: 5. Germline-derived CDR1 and CDR2 are MNHNS and SASEGT. Written as DNA, the CDR3 is TGTGCCAGCAGACCGTCGGGGGGAGAGACCCAGTACTTC. Its translation: CASRPSGGETQYF.

J is TRBJ1-4 and V is TRBV12-5; D ambiguous. CDR3 length: 13 amino acids. The V and J ends lost 7 bases and 4 bases respectively, with 10 bases between them. Germline V gene sequence: CDR1 LGHNT, CDR2 FRNRAP. Here the CDR3 reads CASAGGLNEKLFF. In DNA form, the CDR3 reads TGTGCTAGTGCGGGAGGACTTAATGAAAAACTGTTTTTT.

This clonotype was counted a few times. The chain carries TRBV6-1 and TRBJ2-1, with a weak D call TRBD2 (6 bases). The CDR3 length is 15 residues. The V end lost 2 bases, the J end lost 4 bases, and 12 bases lay between the germline ends. Germline V gene data show CDR1 as MNHNS and CDR2 as SASEGT. The CDR3 loop is CASSEQLATYNEQFF. CDR3 sequence (DNA): TGTGCCAGCAGTGAACAGCTAGCGACTTACAATGAGCAGTTCTTC.